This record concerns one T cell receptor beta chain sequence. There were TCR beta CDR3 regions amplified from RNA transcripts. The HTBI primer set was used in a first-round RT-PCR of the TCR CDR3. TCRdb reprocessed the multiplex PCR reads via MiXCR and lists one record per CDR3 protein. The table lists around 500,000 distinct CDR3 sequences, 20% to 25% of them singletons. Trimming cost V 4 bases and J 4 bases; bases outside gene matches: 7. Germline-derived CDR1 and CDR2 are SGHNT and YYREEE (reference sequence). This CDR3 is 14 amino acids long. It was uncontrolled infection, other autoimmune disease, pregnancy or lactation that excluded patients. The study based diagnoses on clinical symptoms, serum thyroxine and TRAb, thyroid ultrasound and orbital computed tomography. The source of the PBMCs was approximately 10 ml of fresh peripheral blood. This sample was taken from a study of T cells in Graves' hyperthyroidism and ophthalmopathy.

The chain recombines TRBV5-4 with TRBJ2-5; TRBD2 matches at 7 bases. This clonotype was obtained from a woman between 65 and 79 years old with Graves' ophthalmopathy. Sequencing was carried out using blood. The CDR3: CASSSGAPRETQYF. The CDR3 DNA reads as TGTGCCAGCAGCAGCGGGGCTCCGAGAGAGACCCAGTACTTC.